The present entry profiles one T cell receptor beta chain with its context. What it binds is not known. The CDR3 length is 14 residues. The V segment lost 4 bases and the J segment 5 bases; nucleotides outside the gene matches: 6. Germline V gene sequence: CDR1 PRHDT, CDR2 FYEKMQ (reference sequence). This specimen belongs to a study of cytotoxic CD8 clonotypes in ibrutinib-treated CLL. Study details: Enrolment comprised around twelve relapsed/refractory and approximately 16 treatment-naive patients; 17 to 18 were IGHV unmutated. Following treatment for a median 12 months, range 6 to 36, response samples were then taken.

The method was immunoSEQ multiplex PCR; TCRdb's version includes in-frame clones alone and lacks a portion of them. The sample carries 150,000 or so clones, 80% recorded once. Findings and caveats of the study: Public clonotypes were rare and shrank or held steady on treatment.

The chain is built from TRBV13 and TRBJ2-5; the match to TRBD1 covers 8 bases. Sequencing was performed on PBMCs, taken after 36 months of ibrutinib treatment. The receptor was derived from a human donor with chronic lymphocytic leukemia. The CDR3 region has the DNA TGTGCCAGCAGCTCCTGGACAGGGAGGGAGACCCAGTACTTC. It is translated as CASSSWTGRETQYF.